Given below is one TCR beta chain in context. Germline V gene lookup returns CDR1 MNHEY and CDR2 SVGEGT. There are 13 residues in the CDR3. V shed 2 bases and J shed 3 bases, with 8 bases lying between them. Survey-level immunoSEQ sequencing profiled the TCR beta repertoire. Sequencing was performed with immunoSEQ multiplex PCR; in TCRdb, only in-frame clones are kept and a portion is missing. The table lists about 68,000 clones, just under 95% of them singletons. This sequence joins TRBV6-2 or TRBV6-3 and TRBJ2-7; D is unresolved. Sequencing was performed on PBMCs. The origin of this receptor is a man aged 35-49 years with rheumatoid arthritis. The CDR3 here is CASSYPDFYEQYF. The CDR3 DNA sequence: TGTGCCAGCAGTTACCCCGACTTCTACGAGCAGTACTTC.